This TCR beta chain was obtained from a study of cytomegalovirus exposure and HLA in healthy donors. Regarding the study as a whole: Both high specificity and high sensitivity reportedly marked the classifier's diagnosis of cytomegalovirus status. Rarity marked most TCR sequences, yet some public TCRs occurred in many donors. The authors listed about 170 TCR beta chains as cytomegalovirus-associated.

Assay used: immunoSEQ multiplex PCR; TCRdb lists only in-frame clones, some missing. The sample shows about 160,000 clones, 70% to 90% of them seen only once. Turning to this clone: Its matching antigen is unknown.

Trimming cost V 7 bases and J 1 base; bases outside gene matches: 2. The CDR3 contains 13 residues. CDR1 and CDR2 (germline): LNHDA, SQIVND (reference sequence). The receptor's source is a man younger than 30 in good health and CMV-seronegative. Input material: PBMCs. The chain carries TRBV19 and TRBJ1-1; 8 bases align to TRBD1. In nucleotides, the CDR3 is TGTGCCAGTACCAGGGGGCAGAACACTGAAGCTTTCTTT. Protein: CASTRGQNTEAFF.